This TCR beta chain was retrieved from a study of blood T cell repertoires in COVID-19. This CDR3 contains 19 residues. Germline loops: CDR1 MNHNS, CDR2 SASEGT. Germline trimming cut 4 bases from V and 0 bases from J; bases unmatched to any gene: 8. Method: immunoSEQ multiplex PCR; TCRdb's copy keeps in-frame clones and lacks some. The sample lists about 260,000 clones; approximately 81% were seen once. Sequencing was carried out using peripheral blood. The chain joins TRBV6-1 to TRBJ1-6; 11 bases agree with TRBD1. This receptor was taken from a man between 60 and 75 years old with acute or convalescent COVID-19. As DNA, the CDR3 is TGTGCCAGCAGTGGGACAGGGGGCGACCCGAGCTCCTATAATTCACCCCTCCACTTT. Translating gives CASSGTGGDPSSYNSPLHF.